The T cell receptor (beta chain) under discussion was sequenced for a study of post-analysis software for immune sequencing data. The TCR beta cDNA libraries carried unique molecular identifiers. TCRdb recomputed calls from the PCR reads with MiXCR, one row per CDR3 protein. The table shows about 820,000 distinct CDR3 sequences, with about 53% occurring only once. Findings of the study overall: Significantly lower normalized Chao1 diversity was seen in multiple sclerosis patients than in controls. Under F measure analysis, samples from one preparation batch co-clustered strongly. Several TRBV segments were more frequent in patients than controls; TRBV5-6, TRBV5-1 and TRBV20-1 belonged to this group.

As regards this clonotype: Its antigen is undetermined.

CDR1 is SQVTM, CDR2 ANQGSEA, per germline. V shed 3 bases and J shed 4 bases, with 15 bases lying between them. The CDR3 is 14 amino acids. Sequencing used blood. This chain uses TRBV29-1 with TRBJ2-5; TRBD1 is a possible D gene (5 bases). This clonotype was obtained from a girl under 18 with multiple sclerosis. The CDR3 DNA sequence: TGCAGCGTTGATGAAACAGGCCTCCGAGAGACCCAGTACTTC. Translation gives CSVDETGLRETQYF. The entire variable domain, with the rest obtained from reference TRBV29-1 and TRBJ2-5, is as follows: SAVISQKPSRDICQRGTSLTIQCQVDSQVTMMFWYRQQPGQSLTLIATANQGSEATYESGFVIDKFPISRPNLTFSTLTVSNMSPEDSSIYLCSVDETGLRETQYFGPGTRLLVL.